One T cell receptor beta chain is described in this entry. The table lists this clonotype with a few counts. The specificity of this receptor is unknown. One base away there is no much larger clone; base qualities are not given. CDR1 SGDLS and CDR2 YYNGEE are derived from the germline V gene. The CDR3 starts with the cysteine, ends with the phenylalanine, and has 17 residues. Just the 51-base CDR3 DNA is kept, in frame starting at base 1. The junction shows trimming of 3 bases on V and 7 bases on J, and the gene matches do not reach 14 bases of it. The sample comes from a study of T-cell memory formation after mild COVID-19 (dated by TCRdb to about 2021). Regarding the study in general: TCR sequence clusters from the two donors were found to be largely donor specific. Longitudinal TCRalpha and TCRbeta repertoire sequencing tracked T-cell clones expanding and contracting after mild COVID-19 in two donors. The cohort comprised two young, previously healthy adult volunteers, one female and one male.

Ficoll-Paque density gradient centrifugation was used to isolate PBMCs. The sample was run on an Illumina NovaSeq 6000. TCRalpha and TCRbeta cDNA libraries were built by 5'RACE with constant-segment primers, adding sample barcodes and unique molecular identifiers. RNA was extracted from every sample with Trizol reagent. Amplification of the libraries took two PCR steps, and the second step added a second sample barcode plus Illumina TruSeq adapters. Sequencing of the libraries was done on an Illumina NovaSeq, producing 2 x 150 bp paired-end reads. Processing in the source paper ran as follows. Demultiplexing of reads and collapsing into UMI-guided consensus sequences were performed with migec v1.2.7. Using mixcr v2.1.11, the UMI consensuses were aligned to TRA and TRB V and J templates and assembled into clonotypes. Clonotypes were classified as expanded or contracted when called significant by both edgeR and NoisET, with noise models trained on biological replicates. For edgeR calls, a false discovery rate-adjusted p below 0.01 and a log2 fold-change threshold of 1 were applied. As an exploratory analysis of dynamics, max-normalized trajectories of the 1000 most abundant clonotypes were examined with PCA combined with hierarchical clustering. Separately sequenced CD4+ and CD8+ repertoires were used to assign a CD4 or CD8 phenotype to each responding clone. The public reads were quality trimmed at Q25 with fastp and then assembled into clones with MiXCR by TCRdb, keeping productive beta chains. Rows with a matching CDR3 protein are joined into one entry that keeps the most common DNA and genes. These V and J calls rely on TCRdb rather than the paper's analysis. The sample has 200,000 to 300,000 distinct CDR3 sequences on record, approximately 16% of them singletons. The ten biggest clones cover 20% to 25% of the sample.

Results and caveats for the whole study, not just this receptor: Contracting CD4+ clones turned up mainly in the CM and EM memory subsets, whereas EMRA was where CD8+ clones were enriched. Some responding clones were detected in pre-infection memory, which suggested that pre-existing cross-reactive memory T cells had joined the SARS-CoV-2 response. Only two mild cases were covered by the study, and larger cohorts that include severe cases with pre-infection samples were considered necessary. Clones contracting from day 15 to 85 had balanced CD4/CD8 phenotypes, while a second wave expanding from day 15 to 37 was biased towards CD4+. SARS-CoV-2 specificity was not confirmed for the second-wave clones peaking on day 37.

Sequencing used PBMCs or a T cell subset sorted from them (not recorded which). This clonotype was sampled from a man younger than 35 who had mild COVID-19 (a few samples of this study predate the infection). The sample titles of this study are shuffled in the database, so cell type and time point are left out; the donor was told from shared clones. This chain is built from TRBV9 and TRBJ2-1, and TRBD2 aligns with 9 junction nucleotides. The encoded CDR3 is CASSADAAGGRGNEQFF. The nucleotide sequence reads as follows: TGTGCCAGCAGCGCGGATGCGGCGGGGGGGCGTGGTAATGAGCAGTTCTTC. Reference TRBV9 and TRBJ2-1 genes cover what lies past the CDR3, so the full variable domain is DSGVTQTPKHLITATGQRVTLRCSPRSGDLSVYWYQQSLDQGLQFLIQYYNGEERAKGNILERFSAQQFPDLHSELNLSSLELGDSALYFCASSADAAGGRGNEQFFGPGTRLTVL.